The 9 T cell receptor beta chains presented below share a single source sample, sequenced in a study of identical twins (dated by TCRdb to the mid-2010s). Library preparation used 5' RACE. Reads for this sample came from an Illumina HiSeq 2000. Starting from the raw public reads, TCRdb applied fastp trimming at Q25, assembled clones with MiXCR and retained in-frame beta chains. Each entry is one CDR3 protein sequence, shown with its most common DNA and genes. The sample table lists roughly 220,000 distinct CDR3 sequences, 5.5% to 7.5% of them with a count of one. The ten largest clones capture 13% to 15% of the sample. In addition, the sample was reused for a study of T cells expressing NK-cell markers.

Sample: CD8+ T cells sorted from blood. These receptors originate from a woman aged 18-30 years in good health.

V usage is TRBV27 and J usage is TRBJ2-1, with D maybe TRBD2 (5 bases). This CDR3 region has 13 residues. Germline CDR1 reads MNHEY; CDR2 reads SMNVEV (reference sequence). Trimming left V 2 bases short and J 10 bases short, with 12 bases between. The DNA of the CDR3 is TGTGCCAGCAGTTTACTAGCTCGCGGGGAGCAGTTCTTC. Translating gives CASSLLARGEQFF.

The chain couples TRBV5-5 to TRBJ2-7; 10 bases line up with TRBD2. The CDR3 is 16 residues long. Germline lookup yields CDR1 SGHKS and CDR2 YYEKEE (reference sequence). Germline trimming cut 0 bases from V and 4 bases from J; bases unmatched to any gene: 7. The CDR3 is CASSLGASGRSYEQYF. The CDR3 coding sequence is TGTGCCAGCAGCTTGGGAGCTAGCGGGAGATCTTACGAGCAGTACTTC.

At least ten counts were recorded for this clonotype. The rearrangement uses TRBV5-6 and TRBJ2-1; TRBD2 matches at 11 bases. This CDR3 contains 15 residues. CDR1 is SGHDT and CDR2 is YYEEEE in the germline V gene. The V segment lost 4 bases and the J segment 5 bases; nucleotides outside the gene matches: 5. Here the CDR3 reads CASSGGLAENNEQFF. CDR3 DNA sequence: TGTGCCAGCAGCGGGGGACTAGCGGAAAACAATGAGCAGTTCTTC. Complete variable domain (other parts from reference TRBV5-6 and TRBJ2-1): DAGVTQSPTHLIKTRGQQVTLRCSPKSGHDTVSWYQQALGQGPQFIFQYYEEEERQRGNFPDRFSGHQFPNYSSELNVNALLLGDSALYLCASSGGLAENNEQFFGPGTRLTVL.

In its sample, this clonotype was seen many times. This chain connects TRBV4-2 to TRBJ2-1; a weak D match, TRBD2 (5 bases). Trimming left V 0 bases short and J 3 bases short, with 9 bases between. This CDR3 region has 15 residues. Germline-derived CDR1 and CDR2 are LGHNA and YNFKEQ. CDR3 residues: CASSQDWGDYNEQFF. Here the CDR3 DNA reads TGTGCCAGCAGCCAAGATTGGGGAGACTACAATGAGCAGTTCTTC.

The chain is built from TRBV6-1 and TRBJ1-1; possible D gene TRBD1, 5 bases. The CDR3 sequence is 14 residues long. CDR1 and CDR2 from the germline V gene are MNHNS and SASEGT. The V end was cut by 8 bases, the J end by 4 bases, with 17 bases between. This CDR3 is CASSIEGLGTEAFF. The CDR3 nucleotides read TGTGCCAGCTCAATAGAGGGGCTGGGCACTGAAGCTTTCTTT.

The sample holds a few counts of this clonotype. This sequence joins TRBV10-2 and TRBJ2-7; possibly TRBD1 for D (5 bases). The V and J ends lost 7 bases and 6 bases respectively, with 13 bases between them. This CDR3 contains 12 residues. The germline V gene encodes CDR1 WSHSY and CDR2 SAAADI. Here the CDR3 reads CASNPGLSEQYF. The CDR3 coding sequence is TGCGCCAGCAACCCAGGGTTGAGCGAGCAGTACTTC.

This clonotype was seen a few times. The chain employs TRBV20-1 and TRBJ2-5; no clear D. The CDR3 spans 13 residues. Germline CDR1 and CDR2: DFQATT and SNEGSKA (reference sequence). V was shortened by 2 bases and J by 4 bases, with 11 bases between the two germline ends. CDR3 coding DNA: TGCAGTGCTAGACCTACACCGAGAGAGACCCAGTACTTC. Residues: CSARPTPRETQYF.

This clonotype was picked up many times. The chain links TRBV12-3 or TRBV12-4 to TRBJ2-5; D perhaps matches TRBD2 (6 bases). V lost 5 bases, J lost 0 bases, and 10 bases lay in between. The CDR3 loop spans 14 amino acids. The CDR3 sequence: CASSRTGDQETQYF. DNA of the CDR3: TGTGCCAGCAGTCGTACGGGAGACCAAGAGACCCAGTACTTC.

The table lists this clonotype with a few counts. One end of the junction fails to match germline, which may point to a read error. The genes are TRBV7-9 and TRBJ2-1; tentative D call: TRBD1 (6 bases). Germline V gives CDR1 SEHNR, CDR2 FQNEAQ (reference sequence). The CDR3 loop spans 20 amino acids. In DNA form, the CDR3 reads TGTGCCAGCACCTTAAGCCGGGGACACACGACTACTACCCTCTACAATGAGCAGTTCTTC. Translated, it gives CASTLSRGHTTTTLYNEQFF.